What follows describes a single TCR beta chain. This entry comes from a study of blood T cell repertoires in COVID-19. Clones were sequenced by immunoSEQ multiplex PCR, and TCRdb holds only the in-frame ones, with some missing. The sample shows 110,000 to 150,000 clones, 65% to 80% of them seen only once. This TCR derives from a man aged 60 to 69 with acute or convalescent COVID-19. The sample taken for sequencing was peripheral blood.

The CDR3 region has the DNA TGTGCCAGCAGTTACTCAGTGGACAGACCCTACGAGCAGTACTTC. Residues: CASSYSVDRPYEQYF. V and J are TRBV6-2 or TRBV6-3 and TRBJ2-7; possible D gene TRBD1, 6 bases. V lost 0 bases and J 2 bases, leaving 11 bases between the germline ends. Germline CDR1 reads MNHEY; CDR2 reads SVGEGT. This CDR3 has 15 amino acids.